The T cell receptor (beta chain) under discussion was sequenced for a study of cytomegalovirus exposure and HLA in healthy donors. Findings and caveats of the study: Analysis performed later showed TCR beta chains linked to HLA being more clonally expanded than equally common others. As a later analysis showed, a missense DCLRE1C variant was linked to trimming of TCR beta V- and J-genes. Fewer N-insertions than the approximately 700-donor mean were reportedly shown by an Asian-associated ancestry cluster in a later analysis.

Donors had nominal health at sampling but likely had unrecorded immune exposures. Note on this clone: Its antigen is not identified.

With 60 Vbeta and 13 Jbeta primers, the PCR was carried out. TCRdb's table, derived via immunoSEQ multiplex PCR, lists solely in-frame clones and lacks some. The sample lists around 150,000 clones, 70% to 90% occurring once. The sample taken for sequencing was PBMCs. This receptor was taken from a woman between 18 and 29 years old in good health and CMV-seronegative.

The CDR3 nucleotides are TGTGCCAGTAGTAAAGGGGCAGGGAGGACTGAAGCTTTCTTT. Amino acid sequence: CASSKGAGRTEAFF. J is TRBJ1-1 and V is TRBV19; a weak D match, TRBD1 (5 bases). The germline V and J ends were trimmed by 4 bases and 5 bases, with 14 bases remaining between them. The CDR3 length is 14 residues. CDR1 is LNHDA and CDR2 is SQIVND in the germline V gene (reference sequence).